Listed below are T cell receptor beta chains from one sample, sequenced in a study of cytomegalovirus exposure and HLA in healthy donors. Data came from immunoSEQ multiplex PCR; TCRdb stores just in-frame clones and leaves some out. The sample lists around 76,000 clones, around 70% occurring once. Source material: PBMCs. The receptor source for this set is a woman aged 50 to 65 in good health and CMV-seropositive. Both conserved end residues are part of each CDR3. The D gene is left open where the match is weak. Clone size is given for some rows only: seen once, a few or many times, or a class if the clone is expanded.

V gene	CDR3 length	D gene	J gene	clone size	CDR3 DNA	CDR3 protein
TRBV10-2	15	.	TRBJ2-2	.	TGCGCCAGCAGTGAGCAGGGGACCAGAACCGGGGAGCTGTTTTTT	CASSEQGTRTGELFF
TRBV4-1	17	TRBD2	TRBJ2-1	few	TGCGCCAGCAGCCACCGTTCTGCGGGAGGGCCGGGGAATGAGCAGTTCTTC	CASSHRSAGGPGNEQFF
TRBV5-1	12	TRBD1	TRBJ2-1	few	TGCGCCAGCAGCTCAGGGGGCAATGAGCAGTTCTTC	CASSSGGNEQFF
TRBV19	15	TRBD1	TRBJ2-3	.	TGTGCCAGTACCCCGACAGGGGGGAGAACAGATACGCAGTATTTT	CASTPTGGRTDTQYF
TRBV10-2	13	TRBD1	TRBJ2-7	.	TGCGCCAGCAGTCGGACAGGTACCTACGAGCAGTACTTC	CASSRTGTYEQYF
TRBV7-9	15	TRBD1	TRBJ1-2	.	TGTGCCAGCAGCTTCACGGGACAGACTAACTATGGCTACACCTTC	CASSFTGQTNYGYTF
TRBV18	18	TRBD1	TRBJ2-2	.	TGTGCCAGCTCACCCGCCTCCGCGACAGGGGGCTTTGCCGGGGAGCTGTTTTTT	CASSPASATGGFAGELFF
TRBV19	17	TRBD1	TRBJ1-5	.	TGTGCCAGTAGTAGACAGGGGCCCTCTACCCTCAATCAGCCCCAGCATTTT	CASSRQGPSTLNQPQHF
TRBV2	15	.	TRBJ2-1	once	TGTGCCAGCAGTGAATGGGCTAGCGAATACAATGAGCAGTTCTTC	CASSEWASEYNEQFF
TRBV5-1	16	.	TRBJ2-5	.	TGCGCCAGCAGCTTACGGGCGGGGGCGACTCAAGAGACCCAGTACTTC	CASSLRAGATQETQYF
TRBV5-1	15	.	TRBJ1-3	.	TGCGCCAGCAGCCGGGGGACGGACTCTGGAAACACCATATATTTT	CASSRGTDSGNTIYF
TRBV10-1	15	.	TRBJ2-7	.	TGCGCCAGCAGTGATTCCGATGGTGTGGGCTACGAGCAGTACTTC	CASSDSDGVGYEQYF
TRBV25-1	16	TRBD1	TRBJ2-6	.	TGTGCCAGCAGTGAATGGGACAGCTCTGGGGCCAACGTCCTGACTTTC	CASSEWDSSGANVLTF
TRBV11-2	14	.	TRBJ1-1	.	TGTGCCAGCAGTCAAAGGAGGGTGAACACTGAAGCTTTCTTT	CASSQRRVNTEAFF
TRBV23-1	13	TRBD1	TRBJ2-3	few	TGCGCCAGCAGTCAACAGGGGGCCCATACGCAGTATTTT	CASSQQGAHTQYF
TRBV30	13	.	TRBJ2-7	.	TGTGCCTGGAGTGTTCGGCTAGTAGGCGAGCAGTACTTC	CAWSVRLVGEQYF
TRBV6-5	14	.	TRBJ2-7	.	TGTGCCAGCAGGGTACCCGGACTCGACTACGAGCAGTACTTC	CASRVPGLDYEQYF
TRBV6-5	14	TRBD1	TRBJ1-5	.	TGTGCCAGCAGTCCAGGGGGCGGGGGTCAGCCCCAGCATTTT	CASSPGGGGQPQHF
TRBV9	14	TRBD1	TRBJ1-2	.	TGTGCCAGCAGCGCATCGACAGGGAGTAATGGGTACACCTTC	CASSASTGSNGYTF
TRBV7-9	13	TRBD1	TRBJ2-2	.	TGTGCCAGCAGCTTAGATGGACAGGGTCAGCTGTTTTTT	CASSLDGQGQLFF
TRBV19	15	TRBD1	TRBJ2-2	few	TGTGCCAGTAGTACGGGACAGGGGAACACCGGGGAGCTGTTTTTT	CASSTGQGNTGELFF
TRBV15	17	.	TRBJ2-5	.	TGTGCCACCAGCAGTGGTAGGGGCAACCTCAACCAAGAGACCCAGTACTTC	CATSSGRGNLNQETQYF
TRBV27	16	TRBD1	TRBJ2-1	.	TGTGCCAGCAGTTTAGGACAGGGGGGCTCCTACAATGAGCAGTTCTTC	CASSLGQGGSYNEQFF